This is a list of T cell receptor beta chains from one sample in a study of blood T cell repertoires in COVID-19. TCRdb's copy holds only in-frame clones and misses some; the assay was immunoSEQ multiplex PCR. The table includes some 240,000 clones, over 70% detected once. The sequencing input was peripheral blood. Source of these receptors: an older woman with COVID-19, enrolled during active disease. The CDR3 runs from the conserved cysteine through the conserved F or W.

j_call v_call cdr3_length cdr3_aa
TRBJ2-1 TRBV4-1 16 CASSQDIRGNSHEQFF
TRBJ1-1 TRBV7-6 15 CASSLVAVLNTEAFF
TRBJ1-4 TRBV7-2 15 CASSSTGTGEEKLFF
TRBJ2-7 TRBV5-4 16 CASSPISRDRWNEQYF
TRBJ2-1 TRBV5-1 15 CASSAGSLSYNEQFF
TRBJ1-1 TRBV5-1 17 CASSLGLGGRMNTEAFF
TRBJ2-1 TRBV18 15 CASSPLAGEANEQFF
TRBJ2-2 TRBV5-1 16 CASSLVTSGLTGELFF
TRBJ2-7 TRBV21-1 16 CASSKGSRGDSYEQYF
TRBJ2-7 TRBV5-1 13 CASSKGQTYEQYF
TRBJ2-1 TRBV19 15 CASSMDGQSYNEQFF
TRBJ1-1 TRBV10-3 13 CASQGDLNTEAFF
TRBJ2-7 TRBV24-1 13 CATSTKRAGEQYF
TRBJ1-5 TRBV19 16 CASSTLRQGRGQPQHF
TRBJ2-5 TRBV12-3/TRBV12-4 12 CASSTTRETQYF
TRBJ2-2 TRBV19 13 CASSWTGPGELFF
TRBJ1-2 TRBV28 14 CASTVPGQGDGYTF
TRBJ2-7 TRBV28 13 CASSPSLLYEQYF
TRBJ2-6 TRBV4-1 15 CASSTLGLGANVLTF
TRBJ2-2 TRBV6-5 14 CASRYNSNTGELFF
TRBJ2-7 TRBV5-1 14 CASSLGGRGSEQYF
TRBJ2-5 TRBV6-1 16 CASSEFWQAHQETQYF
TRBJ2-3 TRBV11-2 14 CASSLLSRPDTQYF
TRBJ1-3 TRBV30 14 CAWSGTVSGNTIYF
TRBJ1-2 TRBV18 14 CASSPGAGGHGYTF
TRBJ2-7 TRBV24-1 12 CATSDHSYEQYF
TRBJ1-1 TRBV10-3 13 CAITSRENTEAFF